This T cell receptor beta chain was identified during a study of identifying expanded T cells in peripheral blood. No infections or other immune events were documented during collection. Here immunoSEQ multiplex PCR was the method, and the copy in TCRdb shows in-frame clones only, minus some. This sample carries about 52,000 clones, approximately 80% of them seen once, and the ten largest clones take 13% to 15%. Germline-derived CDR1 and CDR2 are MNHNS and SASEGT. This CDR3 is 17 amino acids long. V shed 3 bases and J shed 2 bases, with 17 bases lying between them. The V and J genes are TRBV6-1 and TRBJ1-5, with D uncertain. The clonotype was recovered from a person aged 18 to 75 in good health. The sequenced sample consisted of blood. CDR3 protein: CASSELITRGGNQPQHF. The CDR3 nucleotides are TGTGCCAGCAGTGAGTTAATCACCCGGGGTGGCAATCAGCCCCAGCATTTT.